The rows below give T cell receptor beta chains drawn from one sample of a study of CD8 T cells in ankylosing spondylitis. In TCRdb, the 5' RACE reads were re-called with MiXCR into one record per CDR3 protein. This sample has fewer than 250,000 distinct CDR3 sequences, with 30% to 40% found just once. What was sequenced was blood, either unsorted or a sorted T cell fraction (not recorded which). Receptors originate from a male donor with ankylosing spondylitis or in good health (not recorded which). The CDR3 runs from the conserved cysteine through the conserved F or W. Fields, in order: clone size, V gene, J gene, D gene, CDR3 DNA, CDR3 protein. The D gene is left open where the match is weak. Not all rows give a size; the values are once, few, many and, for expanded clones, a class.

>few|TRBV29-1|TRBJ1-1|.
TGCAGCGTTGATGAGGGGTTGGGTGAAGCTTTCTTT
CSVDEGLGEAFF
>few|TRBV10-1|TRBJ2-1|.
TGCGCCAGCAGTGAGGGGTCCGGGACACCTCTCACGGATGAGCAGTTCTTC
CASSEGSGTPLTDEQFF
>once|TRBV7-3|TRBJ2-7|TRBD1
TGTGCCAGCAGCTCACGGACAGGGGGCGAGCAGTACTTC
CASSSRTGGEQYF
>.|TRBV6-2/TRBV6-3|TRBJ2-1|.
TGTGCCAGCAGAGGACAGGAGCAGTTCTTC
CASRGQEQFF
>few|TRBV7-9|TRBJ2-7|TRBD1
TGTGCCAGCAGCTTAGTCGGAGGTCAGGGGGCGGGTGCCGAGCAGTACTTC
CASSLVGGQGAGAEQYF
>.|TRBV5-5|TRBJ2-1|.
TGTGCCAGCAGCTCCACCCTCGGGACGGTCAATGAGCAGTTCTTC
CASSSTLGTVNEQFF
>.|TRBV29-1|TRBJ2-3|TRBD1
TGCAGCGTTGAGGGACAGCAACTCCCAGATACGCAGTATTTT
CSVEGQQLPDTQYF
>.|TRBV5-1|TRBJ2-3|.
TGCGCCAGCAGCTTGGGAGTGGTACCGGGCACAGATACGCAGTATTTT
CASSLGVVPGTDTQYF
>few|TRBV30|TRBJ2-3|TRBD1
TGTGCCTATGGACAGGGCAGCACAGATACGCAGTATTTT
CAYGQGSTDTQYF
>few|TRBV12-3/TRBV12-4|TRBJ1-6|.
TGTGCCAGCAGCGGGGCGAATTCACCCCTCCACTTT
CASSGANSPLHF
>.|TRBV5-1|TRBJ2-2|.
TGCGCCAGCAGCCCTGGTTCGGGGGGCATCGGGGAGCTGTTTTTT
CASSPGSGGIGELFF
>.|TRBV15|TRBJ1-5|.
TGTGCCACCAGCCCACTCAGGGGCAATCAGCCCCAGCATTTT
CATSPLRGNQPQHF
>few|TRBV12-3/TRBV12-4|TRBJ2-7|.
TGTGCCAGCACCGAGGGCAGGGCAGGCTACGAGCAGTACTTC
CASTEGRAGYEQYF
>.|TRBV7-2|TRBJ2-1|.
TGTGCCAGCAGCTTAGTCTCCGCCAATGAGCAGTTCTTC
CASSLVSANEQFF
>few|TRBV28|TRBJ1-4|.
TGTGCCAGCAGTTTATTAGGTCTCAAGAACCGGGGTGAAAAACTGTTTTTT
CASSLLGLKNRGEKLFF
>few|TRBV9|TRBJ1-3|TRBD1
TGTGCCAGCAGCCTCGGGACAGTGGCCGGGAACACCATATATTTT
CASSLGTVAGNTIYF
>.|TRBV5-5|TRBJ1-4|.
TGTGCCAGCAGCTTGGACCGGGGTGAAAAACTGTTTTTT
CASSLDRGEKLFF
>.|TRBV5-1|TRBJ1-3|.
TGCGCCAGCAGCGGGCAGCCTGCTGGAAACACCATATATTTT
CASSGQPAGNTIYF
>few|TRBV13|TRBJ2-1|.
TGTGCCAGCAGCTCCGCTCTCCGGGGAAATGAGCAGTTCTTC
CASSSALRGNEQFF
>.|TRBV12-3/TRBV12-4|TRBJ2-6|.
TGTGCCAGCAGCTTCCGGGACCAGACACCAACTGGGGCCAACGTCCTGACTTTC
CASSFRDQTPTGANVLTF
>.|TRBV9|TRBJ2-1|.
TGTGCCAGCGGAGCAAAATACAATGAGCAGTTCTTC
CASGAKYNEQFF
>.|TRBV5-1|TRBJ2-1|TRBD1
TGCGCCAGCAGAGGGACAGGGGTCTACAATGAGCAGTTCTTC
CASRGTGVYNEQFF
>.|TRBV29-1|TRBJ2-7|.
TGCAGCGCTACCCAGCCTAATACGTACGAGCAGTACTTC
CSATQPNTYEQYF
>few|TRBV5-6|TRBJ2-7|TRBD1
TGTGCCAGCAGCACCGGGACAGGGCGAGGCGAGCAGTACTTC
CASSTGTGRGEQYF
>few|TRBV20-1|TRBJ1-6|.
TGCAGTGCAGCCCCCTTGCGCTCCTATAATTCACCCCTCCACTTT
CSAAPLRSYNSPLHF
>once|TRBV28|TRBJ1-2|TRBD1
TGTGCCAGCAGAGTACAGGGGGTTCGAGGCTACACCTTC
CASRVQGVRGYTF
>.|TRBV7-2|TRBJ1-1|.
TGTGCCAGCAGCTTATTCGAATTGAGCCTGGGTGAAGCTTTCTTT
CASSLFELSLGEAFF
>.|TRBV4-1|TRBJ2-4|.
TGCGCCAGCAGCCAAGGGCCGCCTCCAGGGAGGACCGTCAAAAACATTCAGTACTTC
CASSQGPPPGRTVKNIQYF
>.|TRBV5-6|TRBJ2-2|.
TGTGCCAGCAGCTTGGGACATCGCACCGGGGAGCTGTTTTTT
CASSLGHRTGELFF
>.|TRBV6-1|TRBJ1-5|TRBD1
TGTGCCAGCAGCCCCCGAGGACAGGGGATTGGACCCCAGCATTTT
CASSPRGQGIGPQHF
>few|TRBV5-6|TRBJ2-7|.
TGTGCCAGCAGCTTTGGTGTGGGCGGATCCCTCTACGAGCAGTACTTC
CASSFGVGGSLYEQYF
>.|TRBV12-3/TRBV12-4|TRBJ1-1|TRBD1
TGTGCCAGCAGTTTACAGGGGGCGGGAACTGAAGCTTTCTTT
CASSLQGAGTEAFF
>.|TRBV20-1|TRBJ2-7|.
TGCAGTGCCACACAGGGCTACGAGCAGTACTTC
CSATQGYEQYF
>.|TRBV6-5|TRBJ1-2|.
TGTGCCAGCAGTTACCCAGGGAGACATGGCTACACCTTC
CASSYPGRHGYTF
>.|TRBV6-4|TRBJ2-1|.
TGTGCCGGGAGGCCCCCATTGCTGTTCTTC
CAGRPPLLFF
>.|TRBV20-1|TRBJ2-1|.
TGCAGTGCTAGAACCCCAGAGGACAATGAGCAGTTCTTC
CSARTPEDNEQFF
>few|TRBV27|TRBJ2-1|TRBD1
TGTGCCAGCAGTTTAGACCCGGGACAGAATGAGCAGTTCTTC
CASSLDPGQNEQFF
>many|TRBV29-1|TRBJ2-3|TRBD2
TGCAGCGTCGAGGAGTCTAGCGGGGGGGATACGCAGTATTTT
CSVEESSGGDTQYF
>.|TRBV12-3/TRBV12-4|TRBJ2-5|.
TGTGCCAGCCTTGAGATGGGGGCAGAGACCCAGTACTTC
CASLEMGAETQYF
>.|TRBV11-2|TRBJ2-7|TRBD1
TGTGCCAGCAGCCTAGGAGGACAGGGGGAGCAGTACTTC
CASSLGGQGEQYF
>.|TRBV27|TRBJ1-3|.
TGTGCCAGCAGTTCCGGGTCTGGAAACACCATATATTTT
CASSSGSGNTIYF
>few|TRBV15|TRBJ2-7|.
TGTGCCACCAGCAGAGATCTGGCAGCCTACGAGCAGTACTTC
CATSRDLAAYEQYF
>.|TRBV20-1|TRBJ1-6|TRBD1
TGCAGTGCTCGGCCAGGGGGCAGCGGTAATTCACCCCTCCACTTT
CSARPGGSGNSPLHF